The 10 T cell receptor beta chains below come from one sample, sequenced in a study of lymphopenia after photon versus proton radiotherapy. Profiled with immunoSEQ multiplex PCR; TCRdb holds only in-frame clones, not every one. The data hold roughly 53,000 clones, with about 86% observed a single time. The sequences come from peripheral blood, collected from a patient treated with photon-based radiotherapy. Source of these receptors: a man in his forties or fifties with gastric cancer.

In DNA form, the CDR3 reads TGTGCCTGGACCAATGGGGGGGCAGGGGCTTTCTTT. Translating it yields CAWTNGGAGAFF. This chain joins TRBV30 and TRBJ1-1, with D possibly being TRBD1 (6 bases). Per germline, CDR1 GTSNPN and CDR2 SVGIG (reference sequence). This CDR3 contains 12 residues. Trimming stripped 4 bases from V and 11 bases from J, with 17 bases between.

V and J are TRBV7-9 and TRBJ1-3; D gene ambiguous. The CDR3 runs to 14 residues. CDR1 SEHNR and CDR2 FQNEAQ come from the germline V gene (reference sequence). The V gene lost 5 bases and the J gene lost 8 bases, with 16 bases spanning the gap. The CDR3 DNA reads as TGTGCCAGCAGCCCAGGATACCGTCCAGACACCATATATTTT. Its protein product is CASSPGYRPDTIYF.

The chain recombines TRBV7-3 with TRBJ1-6; 7 bases match TRBD1. Unmatched junction bases numbered 10, after V lost 4 bases and J lost 10 bases. The V gene's germline CDR1 is SGHTA and CDR2 FQGTGA. This CDR3 is built from 15 residues. Here the CDR3 reads CASSYDDRETSPLHF. The CDR3 nucleotides read TGTGCCAGCAGCTACGACGACAGGGAGACATCACCCCTCCACTTT.

This clone showed up many times. The chain is built from TRBV27 and TRBJ2-3; D might be TRBD2 (5 bases). From germline, CDR1 is MNHEY and CDR2 SMNVEV (reference sequence). There are 14 residues in the CDR3. The germline V and J ends were trimmed by 5 bases and 4 bases, with 13 bases remaining between them. The CDR3 DNA is TGTGCCAGCAGTCAGTGGACTGATGCAGATACGCAGTATTTT. The encoded protein is CASSQWTDADTQYF.

This chain connects TRBV5-6 to TRBJ2-1; D is possibly TRBD2 (6 bases). The V end lost 4 bases, the J end lost 6 bases, and 17 bases lay between the germline ends. This CDR3 comprises 15 residues. CDR1 is SGHDT and CDR2 is YYEEEE in the germline V gene. The CDR3 coding sequence is TGTGCCAGCAGCCTCCAAACTAGCTTGTCCAATGAGCAGTTCTTC. Amino acid sequence: CASSLQTSLSNEQFF.

The chain uses TRBV11-2 and TRBJ2-2, with 10 bases that match TRBD2. Germline V gene lookup returns CDR1 SGHAT and CDR2 FQNNGV. The junction had 7 bases not matched to a gene; V was cut back by 4 bases and J by 5 bases. The CDR3 totals 16 residues. The CDR3, as DNA: TGTGCCAGCAGCTCAACCCTAGCGGGAGTTACCGGGGAGCTGTTTTTT. It yields the protein CASSSTLAGVTGELFF.

This clone came up once. V usage is TRBV5-1 and J usage is TRBJ2-3; D is possibly TRBD2 (6 bases). V lost 3 bases and J 2 bases, leaving 16 bases between the germline ends. CDR1 SGHRS and CDR2 YFSETQ come from the germline V gene. The CDR3 is 16 amino acids. The CDR3 reads CASSSGVSGFTDTQYF. The CDR3 DNA sequence: TGCGCCAGCAGCTCTGGGGTTAGCGGATTCACAGATACGCAGTATTTT. The full variable domain, with the rest looked up from reference TRBV5-1 and TRBJ2-3, is KAGVTQTPRYLIKTRGQQVTLSCSPISGHRSVSWYQQTPGQGLQFLFEYFSETQRNKGNFPGRFSGRQFSNSRSEMNVSTLELGDSALYLCASSSGVSGFTDTQYFGPGTRLTVL.

This chain uses TRBV9 with TRBJ1-1; D unresolved. The germline V gene encodes CDR1 SGDLS and CDR2 YYNGEE. The length of the CDR3 is 13 residues. The V and J ends lost 1 base and 2 bases respectively, with 6 bases between them. CDR3 protein: CASSVTGNTEAFF. CDR3 DNA sequence: TGTGCCAGCAGCGTAACGGGAAACACTGAAGCTTTCTTT.

The rearrangement uses TRBV6-5 and TRBJ2-7, with D unclear. This CDR3 has 14 amino acids. The germline V gene encodes CDR1 MNHEY and CDR2 SVGAGI. The V gene lost 2 bases and the J gene lost 2 bases, with 10 bases spanning the gap. CDR3 DNA sequence: TGTGCCAGCAGTTACCCCGGGCCGCCCTACGAGCAGTACTTC. Translation: CASSYPGPPYEQYF.

V is TRBV5-4 and J is TRBJ2-3; TRBD2 aligns across 12 bases. The CDR3 runs to 20 residues. Trimming removed 1 base from V and 1 base from J; junction bases left unmatched: 13. Germline CDR1 SGHNT, CDR2 YYREEE (reference sequence). Here the CDR3 reads CASSLWGGLAGGPRTDTQYF. The CDR3 DNA follows: TGTGCCAGCAGCTTGTGGGGGGGGCTAGCGGGAGGGCCTCGCACAGATACGCAGTATTTT.